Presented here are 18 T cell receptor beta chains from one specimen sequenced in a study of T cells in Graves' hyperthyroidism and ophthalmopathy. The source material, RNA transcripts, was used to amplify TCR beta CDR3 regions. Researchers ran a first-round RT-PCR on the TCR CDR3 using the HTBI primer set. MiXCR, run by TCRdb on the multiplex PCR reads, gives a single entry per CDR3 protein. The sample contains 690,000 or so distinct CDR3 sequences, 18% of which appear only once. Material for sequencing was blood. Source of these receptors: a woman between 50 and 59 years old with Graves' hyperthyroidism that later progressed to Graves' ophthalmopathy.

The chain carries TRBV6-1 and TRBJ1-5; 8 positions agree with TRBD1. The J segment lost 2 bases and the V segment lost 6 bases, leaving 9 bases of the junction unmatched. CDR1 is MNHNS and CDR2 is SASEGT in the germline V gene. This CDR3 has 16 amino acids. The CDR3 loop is CASSSHQGAGNQPQHF. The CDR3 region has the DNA TGTGCCAGCAGCTCCCATCAGGGGGCTGGCAATCAGCCCCAGCATTTT.

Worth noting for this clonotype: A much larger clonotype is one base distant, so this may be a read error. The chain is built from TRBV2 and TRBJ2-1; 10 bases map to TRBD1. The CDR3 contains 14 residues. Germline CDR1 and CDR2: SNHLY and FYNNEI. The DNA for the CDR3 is TGTGCCAGCAGTGGGGACAGGGGCTACGATGAGCAGTTCTTC. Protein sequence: CASSGDRGYDEQFF.

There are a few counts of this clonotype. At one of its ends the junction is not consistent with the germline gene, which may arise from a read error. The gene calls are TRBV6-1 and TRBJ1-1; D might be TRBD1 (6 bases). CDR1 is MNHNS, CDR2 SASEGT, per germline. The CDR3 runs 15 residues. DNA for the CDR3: TGTGCCAGCAGTGGACGACAGGACATGAACACTGAGGCTTTCTTT. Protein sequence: CASSGRQDMNTEAFF.

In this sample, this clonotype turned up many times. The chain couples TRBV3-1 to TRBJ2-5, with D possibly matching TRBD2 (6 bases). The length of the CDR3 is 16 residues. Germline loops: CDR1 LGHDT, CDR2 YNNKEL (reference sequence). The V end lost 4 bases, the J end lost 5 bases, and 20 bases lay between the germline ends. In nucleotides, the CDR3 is TGTGCCAGCAGCCCCTCCCTTTTGGGGGGTGGGGAGACCCAGTACTTC. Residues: CASSPSLLGGGETQYF.

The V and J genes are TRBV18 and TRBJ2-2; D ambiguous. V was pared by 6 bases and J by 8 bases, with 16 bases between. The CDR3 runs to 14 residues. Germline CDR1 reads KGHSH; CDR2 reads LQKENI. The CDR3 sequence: CASSQHHSEGELFF. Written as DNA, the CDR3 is TGTGCCAGCTCTCAACATCACTCTGAGGGGGAGCTGTTTTTT.

CDR3 region: CASSHPGTPRGETQYF. As DNA, the CDR3 is TGTGCCAGCAGCCACCCCGGGACACCAAGGGGAGAGACCCAGTACTTC. The rearrangement joins TRBV11-2 to TRBJ2-5, with D possibly matching TRBD1 (6 bases). This CDR3 is 16 amino acids long. V was shortened by 5 bases and J by 4 bases, with 20 bases between the two germline ends. The germline CDR1 and CDR2 sequences are SGHAT and FQNNGV.

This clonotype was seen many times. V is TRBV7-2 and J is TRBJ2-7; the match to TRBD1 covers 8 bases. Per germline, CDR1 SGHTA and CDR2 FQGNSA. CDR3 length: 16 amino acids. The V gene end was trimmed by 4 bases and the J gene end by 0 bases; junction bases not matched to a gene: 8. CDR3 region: CASSSGTGLSSYEQYF. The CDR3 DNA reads TGTGCCAGCAGCTCCGGGACAGGTTTAAGCTCCTACGAGCAGTACTTC.

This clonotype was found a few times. The DNA for the CDR3 is TGTGCCATCAGCGGACAAGCGCGGGCCTATGGCTACACCTTC. This gives the protein CAISGQARAYGYTF. This chain joins TRBV10-3 and TRBJ1-2; maybe TRBD1 (5 bases). This CDR3 contains 14 residues. V lost 6 bases, J lost 4 bases, and 15 bases lay in between. Germline CDR1 and CDR2: ENHRY and SYGVKD.

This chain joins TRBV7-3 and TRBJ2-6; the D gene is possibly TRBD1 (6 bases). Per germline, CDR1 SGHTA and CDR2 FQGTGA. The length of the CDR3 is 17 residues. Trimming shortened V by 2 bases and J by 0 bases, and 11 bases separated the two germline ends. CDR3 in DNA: TGTGCCAGCAGCTTACTGGACAGACCCTCTGGGGCCAACGTCCTGACTTTC. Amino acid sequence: CASSLLDRPSGANVLTF.

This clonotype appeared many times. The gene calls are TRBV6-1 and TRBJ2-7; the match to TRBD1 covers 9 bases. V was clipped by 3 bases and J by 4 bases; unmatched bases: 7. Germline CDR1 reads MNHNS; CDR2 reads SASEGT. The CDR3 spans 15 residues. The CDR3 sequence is CASSDGTGSSYEQYF. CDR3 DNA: TGTGCCAGCAGTGATGGGACAGGGTCCTCGTACGAGCAGTACTTC.

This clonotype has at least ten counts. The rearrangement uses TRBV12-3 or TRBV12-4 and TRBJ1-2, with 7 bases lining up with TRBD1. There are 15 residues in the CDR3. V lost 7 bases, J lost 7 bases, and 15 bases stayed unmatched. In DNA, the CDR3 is TGTGCCAGCATTCCCTCAGGGGGTCCCTTCGGTGGCTACACCTTC. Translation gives CASIPSGGPFGGYTF.

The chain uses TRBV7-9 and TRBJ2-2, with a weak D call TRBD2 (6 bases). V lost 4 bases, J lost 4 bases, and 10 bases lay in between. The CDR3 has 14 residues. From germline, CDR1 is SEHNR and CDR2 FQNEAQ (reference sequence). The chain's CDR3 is CASSSYSGTGELFF. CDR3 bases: TGTGCCAGCAGCTCCTATAGCGGCACCGGGGAGCTGTTTTTT.

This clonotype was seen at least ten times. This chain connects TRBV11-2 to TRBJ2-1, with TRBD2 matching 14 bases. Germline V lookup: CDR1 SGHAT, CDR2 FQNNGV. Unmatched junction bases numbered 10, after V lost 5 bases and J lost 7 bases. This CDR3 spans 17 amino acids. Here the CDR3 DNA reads TGTGCCAGCAGCCCCCGACTAGCGGGGGGGCTTTTGAATGAGCAGTTCTTC. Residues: CASSPRLAGGLLNEQFF.

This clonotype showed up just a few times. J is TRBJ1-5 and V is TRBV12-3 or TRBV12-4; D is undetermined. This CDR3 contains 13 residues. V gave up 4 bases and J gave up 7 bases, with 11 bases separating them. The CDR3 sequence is CASSSHARQPQHF. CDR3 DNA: TGTGCCAGCAGTTCCCACGCTAGACAGCCCCAGCATTTT.

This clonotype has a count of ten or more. CDR3 in DNA: TGTGCCAGCAGTTCTCCAGGGGGCGCGGGGACCCAGTACTTC. This codes for CASSSPGGAGTQYF. The chain is built from TRBV12-3 or TRBV12-4 and TRBJ2-5; 8 bases map to TRBD1. This CDR3 has 14 amino acids. Losses at the gene ends were 4 bases for V and 7 bases for J; bases not matched to a gene: 8.

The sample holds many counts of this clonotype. This CDR3 is CASRIQGASLGTEAFF. The CDR3 region has the DNA TGCGCCAGCAGAATCCAGGGGGCGAGTCTGGGCACTGAAGCTTTCTTT. The rearrangement uses TRBV5-1 and TRBJ1-1; TRBD1 matches at 8 bases. Germline CDR1 is SGHRS and CDR2 is YFSETQ. The CDR3 runs to 16 residues. The V and J ends lost 5 bases and 4 bases, in that order; junction bases with no gene match: 13.

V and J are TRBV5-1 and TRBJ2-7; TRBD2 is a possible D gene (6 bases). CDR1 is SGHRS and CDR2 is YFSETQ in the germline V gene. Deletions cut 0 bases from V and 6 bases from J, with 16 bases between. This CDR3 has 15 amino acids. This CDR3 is CASSLEGPGRGEQYF. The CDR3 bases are TGCGCCAGCAGCTTGGAGGGGCCAGGGCGGGGCGAGCAGTACTTC.

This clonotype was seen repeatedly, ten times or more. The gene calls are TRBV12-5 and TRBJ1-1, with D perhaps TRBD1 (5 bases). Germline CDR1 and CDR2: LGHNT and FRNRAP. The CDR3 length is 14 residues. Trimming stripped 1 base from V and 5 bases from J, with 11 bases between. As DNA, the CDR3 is TGTGCTAGTGGTTTGGGGAGGGGCAGTACTGAAGCTTTCTTT. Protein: CASGLGRGSTEAFF.